This record covers a single T cell receptor beta chain. These data belong to a study of blood T cell repertoires in COVID-19. Across the whole study: Specimens from acute and convalescent COVID-19 originated in the United States, Italy and Spain. PBMCs, B-cell-depleted T cells, or T cells provided the cDNA or gDNA that made up the material.

Original processing notes: Estimated nucleated cell counts came from reference gene primer amplification. Sequenced by immunoSEQ multiplex PCR; TCRdb stores in-frame clones only, minus some. V, J and clone size are taken as reported in that table, and D and trimming were inferred from the DNA itself. This sample carries over 100,000 clones, over 60% of them seen once, and the ten largest clones take under 5%. CDR3 length equals 14 residues. Per the germline V gene, CDR1 is SNHLY and CDR2 is FYNNEI. V was clipped by 1 base and J by 7 bases; unmatched bases: 4. Sequences were obtained from peripheral blood. This TCR derives from a woman older than 75 with acute or convalescent COVID-19. The rearrangement links TRBV2 to TRBJ1-2, with 9 bases fitting TRBD1. The CDR3 is CASSEEQGASGYTF. The CDR3 bases are TGTGCCAGCAGTGAAGAACAGGGGGCGAGTGGCTACACCTTC.